One sample yielded the 25 T cell receptor beta chains listed below, sequenced in a study of shared T cell receptors in the human thymus. The method was immunoSEQ multiplex PCR; TCRdb's version includes in-frame clones alone and lacks a portion of them. The sample shows almost 550,000 clones, approximately 80% of them seen only once. A further study also used this sample, focusing on human thymus T cells.

The sequencing input was thymocytes. Source of these receptors: a boy under three years old with a congenital heart defect.

The J gene is TRBJ2-3, the V gene TRBV18; 7 bases line up with TRBD1. CDR3 length equals 17 residues. V was clipped by 5 bases and J by 6 bases; unmatched bases: 17. The germline V gene has CDR1 KGHSH and CDR2 LQKENI. In nucleotides, the CDR3 is TGTGCCAGCTCATCGCGACAGGGTTCAGTAATAACGGATACGCAGTATTTT. Translating it yields CASSSRQGSVITDTQYF.

This clone was recorded a few times. DNA of the CDR3: TGTGCCAGCAGTCCCCCCCCTGACAGGTGGTTTAGCAATCAGCCCCAGCATTTT. Residues: CASSPPPDRWFSNQPQHF. This chain joins TRBV28 and TRBJ1-5, with a weak D call TRBD1 (6 bases). This CDR3 is built from 18 residues. The V and J ends lost 5 bases and 0 bases respectively, with 20 bases between them. Germline V CDR1 and CDR2: MDHEN, SYDVKM.

The CDR3 region is CASRTRGHLSYEQYF. The CDR3 DNA reads as TGTGCCAGCAGAACCCGAGGACACCTCTCCTACGAGCAGTACTTC. This rearrangement joins TRBV28 to TRBJ2-7, with D tentatively TRBD1 (5 bases). This CDR3 has 15 amino acids. Germline CDR1 MDHEN, CDR2 SYDVKM. Trimming shortened V by 6 bases and J by 0 bases, and 15 bases separated the two germline ends.

This clone was seen a handful of times. The V call is TRBV4-3, the J call TRBJ2-3, with 8 bases fitting TRBD2. V was pared by 0 bases and J by 6 bases, with 11 bases of the junction left unmatched. This CDR3 is built from 17 residues. The germline CDR1 and CDR2 sequences are LGHNA and YSLEER. CDR3 in DNA: TGCGCCAGCAGCCAAGATCGCGGACTAGCTGAAATTGATACGCAGTATTTT. Translated, it gives CASSQDRGLAEIDTQYF.

The chain carries TRBV5-1 and TRBJ2-5, with 9 positions matching TRBD2. The CDR3 spans 19 residues. Losses at the gene ends were 5 bases for V and 1 base for J; bases not matched to a gene: 18. The germline CDR1 and CDR2 sequences are SGHRS and YFSETQ. DNA for the CDR3: TGCGCCAGCAGGACCGGGACTAGCCCCAGACCTGCGGGCCAAGAGACCCAGTACTTC. Translating it yields CASRTGTSPRPAGQETQYF.

This chain connects TRBV2 to TRBJ2-7; D remains unclear. Germline CDR1 is SNHLY and CDR2 is FYNNEI. Trimming took 8 bases from V and 3 from J, leaving 5 bases between them. The CDR3 has 10 residues. The CDR3 loop reads CASGRYEQYF. CDR3 nucleotides: TGTGCCAGCGGCCGCTACGAGCAGTACTTC.

The chain couples TRBV11-2 to TRBJ2-7, with 12 bases matching TRBD2. This CDR3 has 15 amino acids. The germline CDR1 and CDR2 sequences are SGHAT and FQNNGV. With 2 bases clipped from V and 5 bases from J, the junction kept 4 bases outside the gene matches. The CDR3 spells CASSLSRLAGDEQYF. The CDR3 nucleotides read TGTGCCAGCAGCTTATCGCGACTAGCGGGAGACGAGCAGTACTTC.

The chain links TRBV7-2 to TRBJ1-3; D is ambiguous. Germline loops: CDR1 SGHTA, CDR2 FQGNSA. CDR3 length: 17 residues. The V gene lost 1 base and the J gene lost 0 bases, with 13 bases spanning the gap. The CDR3, as DNA: TGTGCCAGCAGCTTAGTCCGGAGCTTCAGCTCTGGAAACACCATATATTTT. As protein: CASSLVRSFSSGNTIYF.

The CDR3 protein is CASSVGRGGDTEAFF. The CDR3 nucleotides read TGTGCCAGCAGCGTAGGACGGGGGGGTGACACTGAAGCTTTCTTT. The chain uses TRBV9 and TRBJ1-1, with a weak D call TRBD1 (5 bases). The V end lost 0 bases, the J end lost 3 bases, and 12 bases lay between the germline ends. From germline, CDR1 is SGDLS and CDR2 YYNGEE. CDR3 length equals 15 residues. The full variable domain, its missing parts supplied by reference TRBV9 and TRBJ1-1, is DSGVTQTPKHLITATGQRVTLRCSPRSGDLSVYWYQQSLDQGLQFLIQYYNGEERAKGNILERFSAQQFPDLHSELNLSSLELGDSALYFCASSVGRGGDTEAFFGQGTRLTVV.

This clone was found a few times. The chain has TRBV7-9 and TRBJ1-4; no definite D call. Deletions cut 1 base from V and 7 bases from J, with 7 bases between. The V gene's germline CDR1 is SEHNR and CDR2 FQNEAQ (reference sequence). The CDR3 loop spans 13 amino acids. CDR3 amino acids: CASSLVGSEKLFF. The CDR3 DNA sequence: TGTGCCAGCAGCTTAGTAGGGAGTGAAAAACTGTTTTTT.

The genes are TRBV7-8 and TRBJ2-1; the match to TRBD2 covers 11 bases. There are 15 residues in the CDR3. The trim removed 5 bases at V and 10 bases at J, leaving 10 bases unmatched. Germline V gives CDR1 SGHVS, CDR2 FQNEAQ. The DNA for the CDR3 is TGTGCCAGCAGCCTCCAGGGTAGCGGGAGGGCCGAGCAGTTCTTC. Protein product: CASSLQGSGRAEQFF. The full variable domain, rest sourced from reference TRBV7-8 and TRBJ2-1, is GAGVSQSPRYKVAKRGQDVALRCDPISGHVSLFWYQQALGQGPEFLTYFQNEAQLDKSGLPSDRFFAERPEGSVSTLKIQRTQQEDSAVYLCASSLQGSGRAEQFFGPGTRLTVL.

This chain joins TRBV7-9 and TRBJ1-2, with TRBD1 matching over 8 bases. V lost 5 bases and J lost 7; bases outside the gene matches: 6. This CDR3 is 13 amino acids long. Germline loops: CDR1 SEHNR, CDR2 FQNEAQ (reference sequence). CDR3 sequence (DNA): TGTGCCAGCAGCCCTCGGACAGGGCGTGGCTACACCTTC. Encoded protein: CASSPRTGRGYTF.

In this sample, this clone turned up once. The V and J genes are TRBV14 and TRBJ2-1; 8 bases map to TRBD2. The ends lost 2 bases at V and 7 bases at J; junction bases unmatched: 10. The V gene's germline CDR1 is SGHDN and CDR2 FVKESK. The CDR3 runs 16 residues. The CDR3 region has the DNA TGTGCCAGCAGCCAAAAGGACGGGAGGGGGGGGAATGAGCAGTTCTTC. Residues: CASSQKDGRGGNEQFF. The whole variable domain, remainder taken from reference TRBV14 and TRBJ2-1, is EAGVTQFPSHSVIEKGQTVTLRCDPISGHDNLYWYRRVMGKEIKFLLHFVKESKQDESGMPNNRFLAERTGGTYSTLKVQPAELEDSGVYFCASSQKDGRGGNEQFFGPGTRLTVL.

The chain recombines TRBV7-2 with TRBJ2-7; TRBD2 matches at 11 bases. V shed 5 bases and J 1 base; nucleotides not matched to a gene: 7. CDR3 length: 16 amino acids. Germline values: CDR1 SGHTA, CDR2 FQGNSA. CDR3 protein: CASSPRTSGPSYEQYF. In DNA form, the CDR3 reads TGTGCCAGCAGCCCCCGGACTAGCGGGCCATCCTACGAGCAGTACTTC.

This clone was recorded only once. This chain joins TRBV10-3 and TRBJ2-7, with 10 bases matching TRBD2. Germline V gene lookup returns CDR1 ENHRY and CDR2 SYGVKD. V shed 2 bases and J 2 bases; nucleotides not matched to a gene: 12. This CDR3 comprises 18 residues. In DNA form, the CDR3 reads TGTGCCATCAGTGAGCCCCGCTGGACTAGCGGAAAAACCTACGAGCAGTACTTC. It encodes CAISEPRWTSGKTYEQYF.

The chain links TRBV6-5 to TRBJ2-1, with TRBD2 as a possible D gene (6 bases). This CDR3 comprises 13 residues. Germline V lookup: CDR1 MNHEY, CDR2 SVGAGI. V was pared by 2 bases and J by 9 bases, with 11 bases between. CDR3 coding DNA: TGTGCCAGCAGTTACGCCCACGGGGGTGAGCAGTTCTTC. This sequence encodes CASSYAHGGEQFF.

The chain couples TRBV5-1 to TRBJ2-7; D may be TRBD1 (5 bases). V lost 4 bases, J lost 0 bases, and 17 bases lay in between. Looked up from germline, CDR1 is SGHRS and CDR2 is YFSETQ. The length of the CDR3 is 16 residues. CDR3 region: CASSPGDDSPSYEQYF. DNA for the CDR3: TGCGCCAGCAGCCCAGGTGATGACAGCCCCTCCTACGAGCAGTACTTC.

The chain joins TRBV6-5 to TRBJ2-3, with D possibly matching TRBD1 (5 bases). This CDR3 is 16 amino acids long. The germline V gene encodes CDR1 MNHEY and CDR2 SVGAGI. V was trimmed by 0 bases and J by 2 bases, leaving 12 bases between them. In nucleotides, the CDR3 is TGTGCCAGCAGTTACTCGAAGGGGCCGCACACAGATACGCAGTATTTT. Amino acid sequence: CASSYSKGPHTDTQYF.

The chain recombines TRBV5-8 with TRBJ2-5; D is perhaps TRBD2 (7 bases). Germline CDR1 SGHTS, CDR2 YDEGEE. V shed 4 bases and J shed 5 bases, with 15 bases lying between them. There are 14 residues in the CDR3. CDR3 residues: CASSRVGGAETQYF. CDR3 coding DNA: TGTGCCAGCAGCCGGGTGGGGGGGGCCGAGACCCAGTACTTC.

The chain recombines TRBV7-2 with TRBJ2-1, with TRBD2 matching over 7 bases. V dropped 5 bases and J dropped 12; count of bases not matched to a gene: 10. The CDR3 length is 13 residues. Germline V gives CDR1 SGHTA, CDR2 FQGNSA. The CDR3 here is CASSLPLADLQFF. The CDR3 DNA reads TGTGCCAGCAGCCTCCCCCTAGCGGATTTGCAGTTCTTC.

This clone was seen only a few times. The chain uses TRBV7-9 and TRBJ1-5; D possibly corresponds to TRBD1 (5 bases). The CDR3 has 18 residues. Germline values: CDR1 SEHNR, CDR2 FQNEAQ (reference sequence). Trimming left V 5 bases short and J 0 bases short, with 20 bases between. For the CDR3, the DNA is TGTGCCAGCAGCCGACCCGTACACCAGGGTTATAGCAATCAGCCCCAGCATTTT. This encodes CASSRPVHQGYSNQPQHF.

The rearrangement joins TRBV19 to TRBJ1-5; D gene ambiguous. This CDR3 contains 19 residues. Germline V CDR1 and CDR2: LNHDA, SQIVND (reference sequence). V lost 6 bases and J lost 8, with 32 bases in between. This CDR3 reads CASRPPPGEAAESSEPQHF. The CDR3, as DNA: TGTGCCAGTAGACCCCCCCCCGGGGAGGCCGCCGAATCGTCCGAGCCCCAGCATTTT.

This rearrangement joins TRBV2 to TRBJ2-1; TRBD2 agrees at 8 bases. The CDR3 loop spans 20 amino acids. CDR1 and CDR2 (germline): SNHLY, FYNNEI. V trimming: 4 bases; J trimming: 1 base; junction bases outside the gene matches: 18. Here the CDR3 DNA reads TGTGCCAGCAGTGGTCTAGCGGGCGATTTAGGGCCAATGTCCTACAATGAGCAGTTCTTC. This translates into CASSGLAGDLGPMSYNEQFF.

The J gene is TRBJ2-5, the V gene TRBV7-6; 7 bases line up with TRBD2. The CDR3 is 14 residues long. The J segment lost 5 bases and the V segment lost 1 base, leaving 4 bases of the junction unmatched. In germline, CDR1 is SGHVS, CDR2 FNYEAQ. The CDR3 coding sequence is TGTGCCAGCAGCTTAGTGCAGGGAGGGGAGACCCAGTACTTC. Its translation: CASSLVQGGETQYF.

This clone was observed once. This chain uses TRBV7-8 with TRBJ2-7; 12 bases match TRBD2. The J segment lost 1 base and the V segment lost 6 bases, leaving 4 bases of the junction unmatched. Germline V CDR1 and CDR2: SGHVS, FQNEAQ. The CDR3 totals 15 residues. CDR3 coding DNA: TGTGCCAGCAGAAGAGGGACTAGCGGGTCCTACGAGCAGTACTTC. This translates into CASRRGTSGSYEQYF.